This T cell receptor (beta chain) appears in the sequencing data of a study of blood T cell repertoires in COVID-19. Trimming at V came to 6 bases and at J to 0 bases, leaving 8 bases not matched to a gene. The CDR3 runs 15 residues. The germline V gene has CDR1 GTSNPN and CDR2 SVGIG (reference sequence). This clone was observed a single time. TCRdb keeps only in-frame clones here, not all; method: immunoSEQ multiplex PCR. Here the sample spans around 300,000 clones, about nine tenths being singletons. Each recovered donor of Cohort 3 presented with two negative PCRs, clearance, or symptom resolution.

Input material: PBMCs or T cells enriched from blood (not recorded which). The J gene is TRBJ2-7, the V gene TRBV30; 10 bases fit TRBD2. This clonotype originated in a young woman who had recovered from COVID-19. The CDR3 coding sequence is TGTGCCTGCAAAGGACTAGCGGATAGCTCCTACGAGCAGTACTTC. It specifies CACKGLADSSYEQYF.